A selection of T cell receptor beta chains follows, all from one sample in a study of breast tumors, draining lymph nodes, adjacent tissues. TCRdb called the multiplex PCR reads again in MiXCR, with one record for every CDR3 protein. The sample has approximately 13,000 distinct CDR3 sequences; roughly 53% are singletons. Sequencing used tumor-adjacent breast tissue. Receptors were obtained from a female donor with breast cancer. Some clones in this sample may be carry-over from other donors' samples. The CDR3 runs from the conserved cysteine through the conserved F or W. The order of the fields is CDR3 protein, CDR3 DNA, V gene, clone size, D gene, J gene. D genes are given only for firm matches. A clone size is listed for some rows: how often the clone was seen (once, few, many), or a class if it is expanded.

cdr3_aa: CSVCTGINQPQHF; cdr3_nt: TGCAGCGTTTGTACAGGCATAAATCAGCCCCAGCATTTT; v_call: TRBV29-1; clone_size: few; d_call: -; j_call: TRBJ1-5
cdr3_aa: CASSQEVDRFSYEQYF; cdr3_nt: TGCGCCAGCAGCCAAGAAGTGGACAGGTTCTCCTACGAGCAGTACTTC; v_call: TRBV4-1; clone_size: -; d_call: TRBD1; j_call: TRBJ2-7
cdr3_aa: CASSQVGTGGVYGYTF; cdr3_nt: TGCGCCAGCAGCCAAGTTGGGACAGGGGGTGTCTATGGCTACACCTTC; v_call: TRBV4-3; clone_size: -; d_call: TRBD1; j_call: TRBJ1-2
cdr3_aa: CASNVRTGYEQYF; cdr3_nt: TGTGCCAGCAACGTACGGACAGGGTACGAGCAGTACTTC; v_call: TRBV2; clone_size: -; d_call: TRBD1; j_call: TRBJ2-7
cdr3_aa: CASSLYNTGFYEQYF; cdr3_nt: TGTGCTAGCAGCTTATATAATACAGGGTTTTACGAGCAGTACTTC; v_call: TRBV7-9; clone_size: -; d_call: -; j_call: TRBJ2-7
cdr3_aa: CASGRDGNSNQPQHF; cdr3_nt: TGTGCTAGTGGGCGGGACGGAAATAGCAATCAGCCCCAGCATTTT; v_call: TRBV12-5; clone_size: large; d_call: -; j_call: TRBJ1-5
cdr3_aa: CSARSQGLGQFF; cdr3_nt: TGCAGTGCTAGATCTCAGGGACTAGGGCAGTTCTTC; v_call: TRBV20-1; clone_size: -; d_call: TRBD2; j_call: TRBJ2-1
cdr3_aa: CATSDSGDYNEQFF; cdr3_nt: TGTGCCACCAGTGATAGCGGTGACTACAATGAGCAGTTCTTC; v_call: TRBV24-1; clone_size: -; d_call: -; j_call: TRBJ2-1
cdr3_aa: CASSPNGGYEQYF; cdr3_nt: TGTGCCAGCTCACCAAACGGAGGCTACGAGCAGTACTTC; v_call: TRBV18; clone_size: -; d_call: -; j_call: TRBJ2-7
cdr3_aa: CASSWDRYGYTF; cdr3_nt: TGTGCCAGCAGCTGGGACAGATATGGCTACACCTTC; v_call: TRBV5-1; clone_size: -; d_call: TRBD1; j_call: TRBJ1-2